Below, one T cell receptor (beta chain) is given with its context. Its antigen remains undetermined. Base qualities are not recorded, but no much larger clone differs from it by a single base. Each collaborating institution followed its own protocols to collect whole blood in K2EDTA tubes. For TCRbeta analysis, collaborator samples were shipped as frozen whole blood, as isolated PBMCs, or as DNA extracted from either sample type. There are 15 amino acids in the CDR3, from cysteine to phenylalanine inclusive. The read is trimmed to its CDR3 DNA, 45 bases read in frame from base 1. Sequences SNHLY (CDR1) and FYNNEI (CDR2) are obtained from the germline V gene. Trimming leaves V shorter by 6 bases and J shorter by 7 bases, with the junction holding 12 bases beyond the gene matches. This specimen comes from a study of blood T cell repertoires in COVID-19 (TCRdb year 2020). At the level of the whole study: Samples covering the acute and convalescent phases of COVID-19 were provided by collaborators in the United States, Italy and Spain. The sample metadata nearly always contained a de-identified subject ID, COVID-19 status, age in years and sex. Samples came from the ongoing ImmuneRACE study (first 160 participants) plus 1,254 subjects from 6 global collaborators. The material from the prospective study consisted of cDNA or gDNA derived from T cells, B-cell-depleted T cells, or PBMCs. HLA class I and class II types, where available, came from metadata supplied by the sample provider rather than from assay-based typing. Deeply sampled blood TCRbeta repertoires from subjects exposed to, actively infected with, or recovered from COVID-19 were included in the dataset. A freely available public database, intended as a resource for researchers studying the immune response to SARS-CoV-2, is where the repertoires were released. What the study reported, not specific to this receptor: The amount of clinical and demographic metadata varied by source and participant and was provided uncurated.

TCRbeta CDR3 regions were amplified from genomic DNA by means of the immunoSEQ Assay, a bias-controlled multiplex PCR. Per the original workflow: The number of nucleated cells in each sample was estimated from the amplification of reference gene primers within the assay. Sequence reads were collapsed and filtered to measure the absolute abundance of every unique TCRbeta CDR3 rearrangement. Productive Simpson clonality was computed per sample as the square root of Simpson's diversity index over productive rearrangements. TCRdb provides this immuneACCESS table in a form limited to in-frame rearrangements. Some clones are lacking; in checked studies, under half of them reflect an unresolved V gene, and why the rest are absent is not known. The DNA gave D and trimming, while V, J and clone size come from that table. The sample table records a few hundred thousand clones; 70% to 90% of these occur just once. The top ten clones comprise about 2.1% of the sample.

This sequence was found in a woman in her forties or fifties with acute or convalescent COVID-19. The V and J segments used are TRBV2 and TRBJ2-1; 7 bases in the middle match TRBD2. Source material: peripheral blood. The CDR3 here reads CASSSDGLVQNEQFF. The sequence in DNA is TGTGCCAGCAGCTCAGACGGACTAGTTCAGAATGAGCAGTTCTTC.